This T cell receptor (beta chain) was documented in a study of monozygotic twins with inflammatory bowel disease. The CDR3 length is 14 residues. Germline V gives CDR1 LGHNA, CDR2 YNFKEQ. TCRdb derives one entry per CDR3 protein from the 5' RACE reads, leaving out DNA. The sample shows under 350,000 distinct CDR3 sequences, and more than 4.5% sits with its ten largest clones. V gene TRBV4-2 combines with J gene TRBJ2-1; TCRdb calls TRBD2, which cannot be checked without DNA. Sequencing was carried out using blood. The clonotype originates from a human donor with ulcerative colitis or Crohn's disease, or a healthy co-twin of an affected twin (not recorded which). This CDR3 reads CASSQGPSGGEQFF.